Presented here are 32 T cell receptor beta chains from one specimen sequenced in a study of shared clonotypes between healthy human individuals. Data came from immunoSEQ multiplex PCR; TCRdb stores just in-frame clones and leaves some out. The sample holds just over 2,000,000 clones, roughly 96% seen once. The sequenced sample was naive CD4+ T cells sorted from blood. The subset: CD45RA+ positively selected. The source is a man younger than 30 in good health.

This clone was recorded only once. The same CDR3 arises from other DNA sequences in this sample as well. This chain connects TRBV6-1 to TRBJ2-3; possible D gene TRBD1, 6 bases. The CDR3 covers 15 residues. Germline lookup yields CDR1 MNHNS and CDR2 SASEGT. Trimming pared 1 base from V and 1 base from J, leaving 9 bases between. CDR3 amino acids: CASSEGGLGTDTQYF. The DNA of the CDR3 is TGTGCCAGCAGTGAAGGGGGGCTCGGCACAGATACGCAGTATTTT.

The sample holds one count of this clone. This chain links TRBV6-1 with TRBJ1-6; unclear D gene. This CDR3 is 13 amino acids long. Trimming took off 5 bases at V and 10 bases at J, with 12 bases between the two ends. Looked up from germline, CDR1 is MNHNS and CDR2 is SASEGT. The CDR3 spells CASSPQAESPLHF. CDR3 coding DNA: TGTGCCAGCAGTCCACAAGCGGAGTCACCCCTCCACTTT.

The V and J genes are TRBV5-1 and TRBJ2-5, with D possibly being TRBD1 or TRBD2 (5 bases each). V lost 0 bases to trimming and J lost 2 bases, with 11 bases between them. Germline lookup yields CDR1 SGHRS and CDR2 YFSETQ. CDR3 size: 15 residues. For the CDR3, the DNA is TGCGCCAGCAGCTTGGGTCTGGGACCACAAGAGACCCAGTACTTC. Amino acid sequence: CASSLGLGPQETQYF.

The chain has TRBV13 and TRBJ2-5; tentatively, D is TRBD1 (5 bases). The V gene lost 0 bases and the J gene lost 1 base, with 6 bases spanning the gap. CDR1 is PRHDT and CDR2 is FYEKMQ in the germline V gene (reference sequence). The CDR3 loop spans 14 amino acids. CDR3 protein: CASSLGTVQETQYF. The CDR3 nucleotides read TGTGCCAGCAGCTTAGGGACAGTCCAAGAGACCCAGTACTTC.

This clone appeared a single time. The rearrangement links TRBV5-1 to TRBJ2-1, with 12 bases matching TRBD1. The V gene end was trimmed by 3 bases and the J gene end by 9 bases; junction bases not matched to a gene: 7. This CDR3 has 15 residues. Per the germline V gene, CDR1 is SGHRS and CDR2 is YFSETQ. This CDR3 reads CASSSRDRGRFEQFF. The CDR3 DNA reads TGCGCCAGCAGCTCCCGGGACAGGGGGCGATTTGAGCAGTTCTTC.

This clone has only one observation. CDR3 protein: CASSIGAKNTEAFF. DNA for the CDR3: TGTGCCAGTAGTATCGGGGCCAAGAACACTGAAGCTTTCTTT. This chain joins TRBV19 and TRBJ1-1, with D perhaps matching TRBD1 (5 bases). With 3 bases removed from V and 1 base from J, the gap between germline ends came to 9 bases. The CDR3 runs to 14 residues. CDR1 and CDR2 from the germline V gene are LNHDA and SQIVND (reference sequence).

This sequence joins TRBV10-3 and TRBJ2-1; 11 positions match TRBD2. The CDR3 covers 16 residues. Germline CDR1 and CDR2: ENHRY and SYGVKD. The junction had 8 bases not matched to a gene; V was cut back by 3 bases and J by 7 bases. CDR3 region: CAISDRLAGGNNEQFF. The CDR3 DNA sequence: TGTGCCATCAGTGATCGGCTAGCGGGGGGTAATAATGAGCAGTTCTTC.

About this clone itself: At one of its ends the junction is not consistent with the germline gene, which may arise from a read error. The V and J genes are TRBV7-2 and TRBJ2-5; D remains ambiguous. The CDR3 runs 17 residues. Germline CDR1 and CDR2: SGHTA and FQGNSA. CDR3 sequence reads: CASGLSPSTLSQETQYF. Written as DNA, the CDR3 is TGTGCCAGCGGCTTAAGCCCCTCGACATTGAGCCAAGAGACCCAGTACTTC.

The V and J genes are TRBV7-3 and TRBJ2-7, with D tentatively TRBD1 (6 bases). The germline V gene encodes CDR1 SGHTA and CDR2 FQGTGA. This CDR3 is built from 13 residues. The V end was cut by 5 bases, the J end by 12 bases, with 20 bases between. The CDR3 nucleotides are TGTGCCAGCAGCCCAGACCCACAGGGAGATGCGTACTTC. Translated: CASSPDPQGDAYF.

The chain is built from TRBV30 and TRBJ2-7, with TRBD1 matching over 10 bases. This CDR3 has 15 residues. In germline, CDR1 is GTSNPN, CDR2 SVGIG (reference sequence). Trimming cost V 1 base and J 5 bases; bases outside gene matches: 8. The CDR3 nucleotides read TGTGCCTGGAGTGCCCTCCGGGACAGGGGCCACGAGCAGTACTTC. The encoded protein is CAWSALRDRGHEQYF.

The rearrangement joins TRBV28 to TRBJ2-7, with 7 positions matching TRBD1. The V segment lost 1 base and the J segment 3 bases; nucleotides outside the gene matches: 3. The germline V gene has CDR1 MDHEN and CDR2 SYDVKM. The CDR3 has 14 amino acids. The CDR3: CASSLSDRVYEQYF. The CDR3 nucleotides are TGTGCCAGCAGTTTATCCGACAGGGTCTACGAGCAGTACTTC. Full variable domain (remainder filled in from reference TRBV28 and TRBJ2-7): DVKVTQSSRYLVKRTGEKVFLECVQDMDHENMFWYRQDPGLGLRLIYFSYDVKMKEKGDIPEGYSVSREKKERFSLILESASTNQTSMYLCASSLSDRVYEQYFGPGTRLTVT.

V gene TRBV18 combines with J gene TRBJ1-5; D gene ambiguous. V gave up 6 bases and J gave up 2 bases, with 17 bases separating them. The CDR3 contains 16 residues. Germline V gene data show CDR1 as KGHSH and CDR2 as LQKENI. The CDR3 here is CASSLAWSVGNQPQHF. Written as DNA, the CDR3 is TGTGCCAGCTCGCTTGCCTGGAGTGTGGGCAATCAGCCCCAGCATTTT.

This chain joins TRBV5-4 and TRBJ2-5; 7 bases map to TRBD2. Per germline, CDR1 SGHNT and CDR2 YYREEE (reference sequence). The CDR3 covers 16 residues. J lost 1 base, V lost 5 bases, and 11 bases had no gene match. CDR3 sequence reads: CASSLGISGSQETQYF. The CDR3 DNA reads as TGTGCCAGCAGTCTTGGTATTAGCGGGTCCCAAGAGACCCAGTACTTC.

The chain uses TRBV5-1 and TRBJ1-1; TRBD1 matches at 9 bases. Unmatched junction bases numbered 7, after V lost 4 bases and J lost 3 bases. The CDR3 spans 15 residues. Germline V lookup: CDR1 SGHRS, CDR2 YFSETQ. The CDR3 region has the DNA TGCGCCAGCAGCAAGACAGGGGGATCGGACACTGAAGCTTTCTTT. It is translated as CASSKTGGSDTEAFF.

Points on this clone: At the DNA level, this CDR3 is encoded by other sequences in the same sample as well. The J gene is TRBJ1-2, the V gene TRBV18; no clear D gene. CDR3 size: 13 residues. CDR1 and CDR2 from the germline V gene are KGHSH and LQKENI. The V gene lost 3 bases and the J gene lost 5 bases, with 10 bases spanning the gap. The CDR3 nucleotides read TGTGCCAGCTCACCGGACTCCGAGTATGGCTACACCTTC. Protein: CASSPDSEYGYTF.

The chain has TRBV30 and TRBJ1-4, with D possibly TRBD1 on 5 matching bases. V gave up 0 bases and J gave up 4 bases, with 12 bases separating them. Germline V CDR1 and CDR2: GTSNPN, SVGIG (reference sequence). The CDR3 totals 15 residues. This CDR3 is CAWSVTGLGNEKLFF. The DNA for the CDR3 is TGTGCCTGGAGTGTCACGGGGCTCGGTAATGAAAAACTGTTTTTT.

The rearrangement uses TRBV4-1 and TRBJ2-7, with 10 positions matching TRBD1. The V and J ends lost 2 bases and 6 bases, in that order; junction bases with no gene match: 7. This CDR3 spans 15 amino acids. Germline CDR1 reads MGHRA; CDR2 reads YSYEKL. The CDR3 sequence: CASSQYLGTGVEQYF. The DNA of the CDR3 is TGCGCCAGCAGCCAATATCTCGGGACAGGGGTCGAGCAGTACTTC.

This clone occurred once. The chain joins TRBV28 to TRBJ1-4; D is undetermined. The CDR3 totals 12 residues. The V gene's germline CDR1 is MDHEN and CDR2 SYDVKM. The V end was cut by 6 bases, the J end by 7 bases, with 9 bases between. The CDR3 is CASSLEGEKLFF. The CDR3 DNA is TGTGCCAGCAGCCTCGAAGGTGAAAAACTGTTTTTT.

The chain recombines TRBV10-3 with TRBJ1-2; D unclear. V was trimmed by 3 bases and J by 6 bases, leaving 11 bases between them. CDR3 length: 13 amino acids. Germline CDR1 and CDR2: ENHRY and SYGVKD. The CDR3 here is CAISESAVDGYTF. Written as DNA, the CDR3 is TGTGCCATCAGTGAATCGGCGGTGGATGGCTACACCTTC.

This clone showed up just a few times. CDR3 amino acids: CASSVASLNTEAFF. The CDR3 bases are TGTGCCAGCAGCGTAGCTTCCTTGAACACTGAAGCTTTCTTT. V and J are TRBV9 and TRBJ1-1; D uncertain. The CDR3 runs 14 residues. Germline V CDR1 and CDR2: SGDLS, YYNGEE. The V and J ends lost 0 bases and 0 bases respectively, with 6 bases between them.

This chain's CDR3 is CASVHKGPKLFF. The CDR3 DNA is TGTGCCAGCGTACACAAGGGCCCTAAACTGTTTTTT. The chain carries TRBV6-6 and TRBJ1-4; D uncertain. V was cut by 8 bases and J by 11 bases, with 15 bases left in between. In germline, CDR1 is MNHNY, CDR2 SVGAGI (reference sequence). The CDR3 runs 12 residues.

In regard to this clone: The same CDR3 arises from other DNA sequences in this sample as well. The gene calls are TRBV30 and TRBJ1-2, with 7 bases matching TRBD1. This CDR3 spans 12 amino acids. Germline-derived CDR1 and CDR2 are GTSNPN and SVGIG (reference sequence). With V trimmed by 4 bases and J by 2 bases, 1 base remained unmatched. CDR3 sequence reads: CAWTGQNYGYTF. CDR3 in DNA: TGTGCCTGGACGGGACAGAACTATGGCTACACCTTC.

The rearrangement links TRBV11-2 to TRBJ1-1, with a tentative D call TRBD1 (5 bases). Germline V CDR1 and CDR2: SGHAT, FQNNGV. CDR3 size: 16 residues. V was shortened by 0 bases and J by 5 bases, with 16 bases between the two germline ends. The CDR3 sequence: CASSLDATVGLTEAFF. The CDR3 DNA reads as TGTGCCAGCAGCTTAGACGCGACAGTGGGGCTAACTGAAGCTTTCTTT.

The chain couples TRBV4-1 to TRBJ1-1, with 7 nucleotides matching TRBD1. The J segment lost 0 bases and the V segment lost 3 bases, leaving 10 bases of the junction unmatched. CDR3 size: 17 residues. Germline V lookup: CDR1 MGHRA, CDR2 YSYEKL. This chain's CDR3 is CASSHGTAGYMNTEAFF. The CDR3 DNA reads TGCGCCAGCAGCCATGGGACAGCCGGTTACATGAACACTGAAGCTTTCTTT.

The chain has TRBV2 and TRBJ2-7, with D maybe TRBD2 (5 bases). This CDR3 is built from 14 residues. Germline CDR1 is SNHLY and CDR2 is FYNNEI. The V gene lost 7 bases and the J gene lost 10 bases, with 23 bases spanning the gap. The CDR3 loop is CASNYLGTRDVQYF. Written as DNA, the CDR3 is TGTGCCAGCAACTACCTGGGCACTAGGGATGTACAGTACTTC. The variable domain in full, with the rest retrieved from reference TRBV2 and TRBJ2-7, is EPEVTQTPSHQVTQMGQEVILRCVPISNHLYFYWYRQILGQKVEFLVSFYNNEISEKSEIFDDQFSVERPDGSNFTLKIRSTKLEDSAMYFCASNYLGTRDVQYFGPGTRLTVT.

The chain carries TRBV5-1 and TRBJ2-2; D might be TRBD1 (6 bases). Germline V lookup: CDR1 SGHRS, CDR2 YFSETQ. This CDR3 region has 13 residues. Trimming cost V 4 bases and J 8 bases, with 12 bases left between them. CDR3 region: CASSPQDRGELFF. The DNA for the CDR3 is TGCGCCAGCAGCCCGCAGGACAGAGGGGAGCTGTTTTTT.

Regarding this clone: The sample carries other DNA sequences with the same CDR3. The rearrangement joins TRBV18 to TRBJ1-2, with D unresolved. The CDR3 is 13 residues long. Trimming took 6 bases from V and 2 from J, leaving 10 bases between them. The V gene's germline CDR1 is KGHSH and CDR2 LQKENI. The CDR3 DNA reads as TGTGCCAGCTCCCCGGACGGAAACTATGGCTACACCTTC. Its protein product is CASSPDGNYGYTF.

The chain recombines TRBV4-1 with TRBJ2-7; the match to TRBD2 covers 10 bases. CDR3 size: 16 residues. Per germline, CDR1 MGHRA and CDR2 YSYEKL. The trim removed 0 bases at V and 0 bases at J, leaving 2 bases unmatched. The CDR3 sequence: CASSQEKRGGSYEQYF. For the CDR3, the DNA is TGCGCCAGCAGCCAAGAAAAGCGGGGGGGCTCCTACGAGCAGTACTTC.

The chain is built from TRBV6-6 and TRBJ2-6; D possibly matches TRBD1 or TRBD2 (5 bases each). V was shortened by 11 bases and J by 5 bases, with 19 bases between the two germline ends. The germline V gene has CDR1 MNHNY and CDR2 SVGAGI (reference sequence). This CDR3 comprises 15 residues. This CDR3 reads CASGDGPPRANVLTF. Here the CDR3 DNA reads TGTGCCTCCGGGGACGGCCCTCCGAGGGCCAACGTCCTGACTTTC.

V and J are TRBV4-1 and TRBJ1-3; D may be TRBD1 (5 bases). The germline V gene encodes CDR1 MGHRA and CDR2 YSYEKL. Trimming stripped 3 bases from V and 0 bases from J, with 12 bases between. This CDR3 is built from 16 residues. Written as DNA, the CDR3 is TGCGCCAGCAGCCAGTTCGGGACTAGCTCTGGAAACACCATATATTTT. This gives the protein CASSQFGTSSGNTIYF.

V usage is TRBV5-1 and J usage is TRBJ1-4, with 7 bases matching TRBD1. V lost 3 bases to trimming and J lost 5 bases; unmatched junction nucleotides: 7. The CDR3 is 15 amino acids. Germline CDR1 is SGHRS and CDR2 is YFSETQ. The CDR3 spells CASSSRTGENEKLFF. The CDR3 region has the DNA TGCGCCAGCAGCTCCCGGACAGGTGAAAATGAAAAACTGTTTTTT.

This chain links TRBV5-1 with TRBJ2-7, with 13 bases aligning to TRBD2. The CDR3 sequence is 15 residues long. Trimming removed 4 bases from V and 2 bases from J; junction bases left unmatched: 3. From germline, CDR1 is SGHRS and CDR2 YFSETQ. CDR3 sequence: CASSPGLAGTYEQYF. The CDR3 nucleotides read TGCGCCAGCAGCCCGGGACTAGCGGGAACCTACGAGCAGTACTTC.